This record covers a single T cell receptor (beta chain). Assay used: immunoSEQ multiplex PCR; TCRdb lists only in-frame clones, some missing. The sample lists roughly 180,000 clones, roughly 92% occurring once. The data derive from a study of control samples from healthy donors and cancer patients. The CDR3 extends over 15 amino acids. Deletions cut 10 bases from V and 4 bases from J, with 19 bases between. The germline V gene encodes CDR1 PRHDT and CDR2 FYEKMQ (reference sequence). The sequenced material came from blood. The receptor's source is a young woman in good health. The genes are TRBV13 and TRBJ2-2; maybe TRBD2 (6 bases). The CDR3 DNA is TGTGCCACCAGATATACGGGAGTAGGCACCGGGGAGCTGTTTTTT. Amino acid sequence: CATRYTGVGTGELFF.